This T cell receptor (beta chain) originates from a study of T cell responses to AZD1222 COVID-19 vaccine. Findings and limits, study-wide: Spike-specific TCRs gained breadth and depth after people received two AZD1222 doses. No repertoire was sampled before or during the peak T cell response, only after it.

Assay: immunoSEQ multiplex PCR; the TCRdb copy retains only in-frame clones and omits some. In the table there are about 120,000 clones, more than 85% of which are singletons. A remark on this clone: As yet, its antigen is unknown.

The CDR3 sequence is 15 residues long. Germline lookup yields CDR1 LNHDA and CDR2 SQIVND (reference sequence). V trimming: 5 bases; J trimming: 1 base; junction bases outside the gene matches: 6. The input for sequencing was peripheral blood, taken 28 days after the second AZD1222 dose. This clonotype was sampled from an adult who received the AZD1222 COVID-19 vaccine. The genes are TRBV19 and TRBJ2-3; 7 nucleotides align to TRBD1. This chain's CDR3 is CASSLGGLGTDTQYF. CDR3 coding DNA: TGTGCCAGTAGTTTAGGGGGCTTGGGCACAGATACGCAGTATTTT.